The 14 T cell receptor beta chains listed next were all sequenced from one sample in a study of blood T cell repertoires in COVID-19. Measured with immunoSEQ multiplex PCR; TCRdb has only the in-frame clones, and not every one. This table has around 80,000 clones, about 89% appearing once. Sequencing was carried out using peripheral blood. Receptors originate from a man between 60 and 70 years old with acute or convalescent COVID-19.

V usage is TRBV9 and J usage is TRBJ2-1; 13 bases fit TRBD2. This CDR3 is 15 amino acids long. The germline V gene has CDR1 SGDLS and CDR2 YYNGEE. V was clipped by 4 bases and J by 6 bases; unmatched bases: 4. The CDR3 is CASSLGTSGVNEQFF. DNA of the CDR3: TGTGCCAGCAGCTTGGGGACTAGCGGGGTCAATGAGCAGTTCTTC.

V and J are TRBV19 and TRBJ1-1; a weak D match, TRBD1 (5 bases). Trimming pared 3 bases from V and 1 base from J, leaving 12 bases between. In germline, CDR1 is LNHDA, CDR2 SQIVND (reference sequence). CDR3 length: 15 residues. CDR3 coding DNA: TGTGCCAGTAGTATGGGAAGGGGATGGAACACTGAAGCTTTCTTT. Its protein product is CASSMGRGWNTEAFF.

The chain couples TRBV29-1 to TRBJ2-1; possible D gene TRBD2, 5 bases. The V end lost 6 bases, the J end lost 8 bases, and 20 bases lay between the germline ends. CDR3 length: 14 amino acids. The V gene's germline CDR1 is SQVTM and CDR2 ANQGSEA. The CDR3 spells CSVPGLFPVDEQFF. The CDR3 DNA is TGCAGCGTGCCCGGACTGTTTCCAGTGGATGAGCAGTTCTTC.

V gene TRBV1 combines with J gene TRBJ2-7; the D segment call TRBD2 is taken from the table without a DNA check. TRBV1 counts as a pseudogene. The CDR3 contains 14 residues. Here the CDR3 reads CTSSPGTSTHEQYF. The CDR3 nucleotides are TGCACCAGCAGCCCCGGGACTAGCACCCACGAGCAGTACTTC.

The V and J genes are TRBV19 and TRBJ1-5, with 10 bases identical to TRBD1. The length of the CDR3 is 16 residues. The V gene's germline CDR1 is LNHDA and CDR2 SQIVND (reference sequence). V gave up 5 bases and J gave up 0 bases; unmatched junction bases: 4. The CDR3: CASSPRTGGSNQPQHF. The CDR3 coding sequence is TGTGCCAGTAGTCCTAGGACAGGGGGTAGCAATCAGCCCCAGCATTTT. Variable domain in full (rest from reference TRBV19 and TRBJ1-5): DGGITQSPKYLFRKEGQNVTLSCEQNLNHDAMYWYRQDPGQGLRLIYYSQIVNDFQKGDIAEGYSVSREKKESFPLTVTSAQKNPTAFYLCASSPRTGGSNQPQHFGDGTRLSIL.

The gene calls are TRBV6-1 and TRBJ2-7; weak D call: TRBD2 (5 bases). Germline V gene data show CDR1 as MNHNS and CDR2 as SASEGT. CDR3 size: 14 residues. Trimming removed 3 bases from V and 3 bases from J, with 12 bases in between. DNA of the CDR3: TGTGCCAGCAGTGAGGGGAGTAGACTCTACGAGCAGTACTTC. This sequence encodes CASSEGSRLYEQYF.

This clone was detected once. V gene TRBV29-1 combines with J gene TRBJ1-1; weak D call: TRBD1 (6 bases). V was pared by 4 bases and J by 6 bases, with 18 bases between. Germline V gives CDR1 SQVTM, CDR2 ANQGSEA. This CDR3 spans 14 amino acids. As DNA, the CDR3 is TGCAGCGTTGGGAAGACAGGCCAACGCGCTGAAGCTTTCTTT. It codes for CSVGKTGQRAEAFF.

The chain employs TRBV10-2 and TRBJ1-3; D perhaps matches TRBD1 (6 bases). V was clipped by 7 bases and J by 0 bases, with 13 bases between them. CDR3 size: 15 residues. CDR1 is WSHSY, CDR2 SAAADI, per germline. Written as DNA, the CDR3 is TGCGCCAGCACCCAGACAGGCGGCTCTGGAAACACCATATATTTT. Translating gives CASTQTGGSGNTIYF.

The chain combines TRBV28 with TRBJ1-2; no reliable D call. The V and J ends lost 7 bases and 1 base respectively, with 16 bases between them. The V gene's germline CDR1 is MDHEN and CDR2 SYDVKM. CDR3 length equals 15 residues. CDR3 in amino acids: CASTPSGSRNYGYTF. The CDR3 DNA is TGTGCCAGCACGCCGTCGGGGAGTCGTAACTATGGCTACACCTTC.

V usage is TRBV11-2 and J usage is TRBJ2-7; TRBD1 matches at 10 bases. Unmatched junction bases numbered 9, after V lost 5 bases and J lost 5 bases. Germline-derived CDR1 and CDR2 are SGHAT and FQNNGV. The CDR3 contains 15 residues. This CDR3 reads CASSPTGGQGNEQYF. The CDR3, as DNA: TGTGCCAGCAGCCCAACCGGGGGACAGGGGAACGAGCAGTACTTC.

The rearrangement joins TRBV30 to TRBJ1-5, with D possibly being TRBD1 (6 bases). The CDR3 sequence is 15 residues long. Between the trimmed V and J ends, which lost 0 bases and 2 bases, there was a span of 11 bases. CDR1 is GTSNPN, CDR2 SVGIG, per germline (reference sequence). Here the CDR3 reads CAWSVRGSGNQPQHF. The CDR3 bases are TGTGCCTGGAGTGTAAGGGGGTCGGGCAATCAGCCCCAGCATTTT.

The CDR3 region has the DNA TGTGCCAGCAGCCAAGGGGGAGCGGGAGGTTACAATGAGCAGTTCTTC. It yields the protein CASSQGGAGGYNEQFF. The chain couples TRBV4-2 to TRBJ2-1; TRBD2 aligns across 9 bases. Germline assignment: CDR1 LGHNA and CDR2 YNFKEQ. Losses at the gene ends were 1 base for V and 4 bases for J; bases not matched to a gene: 5. The CDR3 has 16 amino acids.

The V call is TRBV6-5, the J call TRBJ1-3; weak D call: TRBD1 (6 bases). Germline V gene lookup returns CDR1 MNHEY and CDR2 SVGAGI. V lost 6 bases and J 0 bases, leaving 12 bases between the germline ends. The length of the CDR3 is 15 residues. The CDR3 reads CASSPDRSSGNTIYF. The CDR3 bases are TGTGCCAGCAGCCCAGACAGGAGCTCTGGAAACACCATATATTTT.

The V and J genes are TRBV6-1 and TRBJ2-3; the D gene is possibly TRBD2 (6 bases). The germline CDR1 and CDR2 sequences are MNHNS and SASEGT. Trimming cost V 6 bases and J 6 bases, with 10 bases left between them. This CDR3 is 12 amino acids long. The CDR3 sequence: CASSLAEDTQYF. The CDR3 coding sequence is TGTGCCAGCAGCTTAGCGGAGGATACGCAGTATTTT.